Following are 23 T cell receptor beta chains from one sample sequenced in a study of blood T cell repertoires in COVID-19. Assay used: immunoSEQ multiplex PCR; TCRdb lists only in-frame clones, some missing. This sample yields approximately 440,000 clones, of which roughly 88% are seen a single time; roughly 12% belongs to the top ten. Sequencing input: peripheral blood. These receptors were taken from a woman in her 50s with COVID-19, enrolled during active disease.

Regarding this clone: One junction end disagrees with the germline gene, perhaps due to a read error. J is TRBJ1-1 and V is TRBV5-6; D may be TRBD1 (5 bases). This CDR3 has 15 residues. The V gene's germline CDR1 is SGHDT and CDR2 YYEEEE. The CDR3 nucleotides are TGTGCCAGCAGTTTGGGGCCCCAGGGGAACACTGAAGCTTTCTTT. Its protein product is CASSLGPQGNTEAFF.

The chain is built from TRBV20-1 and TRBJ1-2; tentatively, D is TRBD1 (5 bases). CDR3 length equals 11 residues. Looked up from germline, CDR1 is DFQATT and CDR2 is SNEGSKA (reference sequence). The ends were cut back, 3 bases at V and 6 bases at J, with 8 bases in the middle. DNA of the CDR3: TGCAGTGCTAGTCGCAGGGATGGCTACACCTTC. The encoded protein is CSASRRDGYTF.

This chain links TRBV6-5 with TRBJ2-7, with D tentatively TRBD2 (6 bases). Germline loops: CDR1 MNHEY, CDR2 SVGAGI. This CDR3 comprises 15 residues. Trimming removed 5 bases at V and 7 bases at J, with 21 bases between. This CDR3 is CASSTFGSLGWEQYF. The CDR3 region has the DNA TGTGCCAGCAGTACCTTCGGGAGTCTTGGTTGGGAGCAGTACTTC.

V and J are TRBV6-5 and TRBJ2-3, with D possibly being TRBD1 (6 bases). Between the trimmed V and J ends, which lost 8 bases and 2 bases, there was a span of 11 bases. There are 13 residues in the CDR3. In germline, CDR1 is MNHEY, CDR2 SVGAGI. CDR3 in DNA: TGTGCCAGCGACCAGGGGCTCACAGATACGCAGTATTTT. Its protein is CASDQGLTDTQYF.

The rearrangement links TRBV1 to TRBJ2-3; TRBD2, the D gene given by the table, was not confirmed from the DNA. TRBV1 is a documented pseudogene. The CDR3 runs 17 residues. CDR3 in DNA: TGCACCAGCAGCCAAGTTAAGCCCGACTTATCCACAGATACGCAGTATTTT. It encodes CTSSQVKPDLSTDTQYF.

The chain recombines TRBV28 with TRBJ2-7, with TRBD1 identical over 12 bases. This CDR3 is built from 14 residues. Germline V gene lookup returns CDR1 MDHEN and CDR2 SYDVKM. The trim removed 10 bases at V and 7 bases at J, leaving 11 bases unmatched. The CDR3 region is CAIGRDRGLGEQYF. The CDR3 DNA reads as TGTGCCATCGGAAGGGACAGGGGGCTAGGAGAGCAGTACTTC.

This chain links TRBV5-4 with TRBJ1-3, with 9 bases that match TRBD1. Germline assignment: CDR1 SGHNT and CDR2 YYREEE (reference sequence). The CDR3 is 16 residues long. Trimming removed 0 bases from V and 2 bases from J; junction bases left unmatched: 3. CDR3: CASSLGGDRAGNTIYF. Here the CDR3 DNA reads TGTGCCAGCAGCTTGGGGGGGGACAGGGCTGGAAACACCATATATTTT.

This sequence joins TRBV13 and TRBJ2-7; TRBD2 agrees at 7 bases. V gave up 5 bases and J gave up 1 base; unmatched junction bases: 8. The CDR3 spans 15 residues. Germline V gene lookup returns CDR1 PRHDT and CDR2 FYEKMQ (reference sequence). DNA of the CDR3: TGTGCCAGCAGCGTTCGAGCGGGGCCTTCCTACGAGCAGTACTTC. This sequence encodes CASSVRAGPSYEQYF. Full variable domain (rest looked up from reference TRBV13 and TRBJ2-7): AAGVIQSPRHLIKEKRETATLKCYPIPRHDTVYWYQQGPGQDPQFLISFYEKMQSDKGSIPDRFSAQQFSDYHSELNMSSLELGDSALYFCASSVRAGPSYEQYFGPGTRLTVT.

The chain couples TRBV5-1 to TRBJ2-1; TRBD2 might be the D (5 bases). Trimming took off 0 bases at V and 4 bases at J, with 11 bases between the two ends. Germline V lookup: CDR1 SGHRS, CDR2 YFSETQ. The CDR3 consists of 15 residues. DNA of the CDR3: TGCGCCAGCAGCTTGGAAAGCGGACTTTACAATGAGCAGTTCTTC. This codes for CASSLESGLYNEQFF.

The chain couples TRBV5-6 to TRBJ1-6; 11 bases fit TRBD1. J lost 7 bases, V lost 4 bases, and 1 base had no gene match. This CDR3 contains 14 residues. Germline CDR1 is SGHDT and CDR2 is YYEEEE. In DNA, the CDR3 is TGTGCCAGCAGCCGGGACAGGGGGAATTCACCCCTCCACTTT. Amino acid sequence: CASSRDRGNSPLHF.

This sequence joins TRBV19 and TRBJ1-1; 9 bases match TRBD1. This CDR3 is built from 14 residues. CDR1 and CDR2 from the germline V gene are LNHDA and SQIVND (reference sequence). The junction had 11 bases not matched to a gene; V was cut back by 5 bases and J by 10 bases. As DNA, the CDR3 is TGTGCCAGTAGTCCTGAGGGACAGGGTTCGTCAGCTTTCTTT. Protein product: CASSPEGQGSSAFF.

The rearrangement joins TRBV18 to TRBJ1-1; a possible D gene is TRBD1 (5 bases). The V and J ends lost 2 bases and 3 bases respectively, with 10 bases between them. From germline, CDR1 is KGHSH and CDR2 LQKENI. The CDR3 covers 14 residues. The CDR3 is CASSPGGGDTEAFF. In DNA form, the CDR3 reads TGTGCCAGCTCACCAGGCGGGGGGGACACTGAAGCTTTCTTT.

V usage is TRBV12-5 and J usage is TRBJ1-3, with D unresolved. Germline V gives CDR1 LGHNT, CDR2 FRNRAP. CDR3 size: 16 residues. V was cut by 5 bases and J by 4 bases, with 18 bases left in between. In DNA form, the CDR3 reads TGTGCTAGTGGTCCGAGGGCCAACCCGGCAGGAAACACCATATATTTT. This codes for CASGPRANPAGNTIYF.

The V call is TRBV7-3, the J call TRBJ2-7; D ambiguous. The CDR3 has 13 residues. Per germline, CDR1 SGHTA and CDR2 FQGTGA. The V and J ends lost 4 bases and 7 bases respectively, with 14 bases between them. The CDR3 nucleotides are TGTGCCAGCAGCTCCGGCATAGGAGCTGAGCAGTACTTC. Protein product: CASSSGIGAEQYF. Drawing the rest from reference TRBV7-3 and TRBJ2-7, the complete variable domain is GAGVSQTPSNKVTEKGKYVELRCDPISGHTALYWYRQSLGQGPEFLIYFQGTGAADDSGLPNDRFFAVRPEGSVSTLKIQRTERGDSAVYLCASSSGIGAEQYFGPGTRLTVT.

This chain joins TRBV29-1 and TRBJ2-3, with 8 bases identical to TRBD2. CDR3 length: 13 residues. The V gene end was trimmed by 3 bases and the J gene end by 3 bases; junction bases not matched to a gene: 2. From germline, CDR1 is SQVTM and CDR2 ANQGSEA. The CDR3: CSVDPGGTDTQYF. The DNA of the CDR3 is TGCAGCGTTGACCCGGGAGGGACAGATACGCAGTATTTT.

This chain joins TRBV2 and TRBJ2-1, with 8 nucleotides matching TRBD1. V shed 8 bases and J 4 bases; nucleotides not matched to a gene: 7. The V gene's germline CDR1 is SNHLY and CDR2 FYNNEI. The CDR3 sequence is 14 residues long. The CDR3 sequence: CASSRQGAYNEQFF. In DNA, the CDR3 is TGTGCCAGCTCAAGGCAGGGGGCGTACAATGAGCAGTTCTTC.

The V and J genes are TRBV7-2 and TRBJ1-1, with 11 bases matching TRBD1. Germline lookup yields CDR1 SGHTA and CDR2 FQGNSA. J lost 10 bases, V lost 2 bases, and 6 bases had no gene match. CDR3 size: 14 residues. The CDR3 DNA reads as TGTGCCAGCAGCTTAAGTGGACAGGGGGCATCAGCTTTCTTT. This codes for CASSLSGQGASAFF.

The V and J genes are TRBV13 and TRBJ2-7, with 7 bases fitting TRBD1. The length of the CDR3 is 14 residues. After removal of 4 bases from V and 1 base from J, the junction contained 4 bases not matched to a gene. Germline values: CDR1 PRHDT, CDR2 FYEKMQ (reference sequence). The CDR3 nucleotides are TGTGCCAGCAGCTCATCAGGGGGATCCTACGAGCAGTACTTC. It specifies CASSSSGGSYEQYF.

The V gene is TRBV6-6, the J gene TRBJ2-2; 11 positions agree with TRBD1. Germline CDR1 and CDR2: MNHNY and SVGAGI (reference sequence). CDR3 size: 16 residues. With V trimmed by 3 bases and J by 6 bases, 6 bases remained unmatched. The CDR3 protein is CASSYFPGQGAGELFF. DNA of the CDR3: TGTGCCAGCAGTTATTTCCCGGGACAGGGGGCCGGGGAGCTGTTTTTT.

The chain combines TRBV29-1 with TRBJ2-7; 7 positions match TRBD1. CDR3 length: 12 residues. From germline, CDR1 is SQVTM and CDR2 ANQGSEA. The V and J ends lost 6 bases and 6 bases, in that order; junction bases with no gene match: 8. CDR3 sequence: CSVETGFGEQYF. Written as DNA, the CDR3 is TGCAGCGTAGAGACAGGGTTTGGCGAGCAGTACTTC.

The chain carries TRBV18 and TRBJ1-5, with D possibly matching TRBD1 (6 bases). The V gene's germline CDR1 is KGHSH and CDR2 LQKENI. The V gene lost 6 bases and the J gene lost 5 bases, with 14 bases spanning the gap. The CDR3 spans 14 residues. CDR3 sequence: CASSRGQRDQPQHF. CDR3 DNA: TGTGCCAGCTCGCGCGGACAGCGAGATCAGCCCCAGCATTTT.

This clone was seen a single time. The chain links TRBV14 to TRBJ2-5, with TRBD2 identical over 8 bases. J gave up 2 bases and V 0 bases, and 8 bases lay outside the gene matches. The V gene's germline CDR1 is SGHDN and CDR2 FVKESK. The CDR3 is 17 amino acids. Here the CDR3 DNA reads TGTGCCAGCAGCCAAGAGGGTAGCGGGGCCTTACAAGAGACCCAGTACTTC. Protein product: CASSQEGSGALQETQYF.

The gene calls are TRBV4-2 and TRBJ2-7; a possible D gene is TRBD2 (7 bases). Germline CDR1 is LGHNA and CDR2 is YNFKEQ. V was clipped by 4 bases and J by 5 bases, with 15 bases between them. The length of the CDR3 is 14 residues. This CDR3 reads CASSPGGGGNEQYF. CDR3 bases: TGTGCCAGCAGCCCCGGCGGCGGGGGCAACGAGCAGTACTTC.